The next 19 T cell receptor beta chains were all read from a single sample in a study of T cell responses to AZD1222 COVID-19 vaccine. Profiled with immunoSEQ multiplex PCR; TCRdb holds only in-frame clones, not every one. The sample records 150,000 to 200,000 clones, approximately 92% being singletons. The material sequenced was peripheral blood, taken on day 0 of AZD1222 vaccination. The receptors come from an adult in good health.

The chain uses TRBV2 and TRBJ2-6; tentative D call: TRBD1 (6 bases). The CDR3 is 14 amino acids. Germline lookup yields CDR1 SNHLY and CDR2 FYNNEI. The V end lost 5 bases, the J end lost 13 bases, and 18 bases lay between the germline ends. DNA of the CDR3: TGTGCCAGCAGTACTCTAGGACAGTCCCGGGTCCTGACTTTC. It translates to CASSTLGQSRVLTF.

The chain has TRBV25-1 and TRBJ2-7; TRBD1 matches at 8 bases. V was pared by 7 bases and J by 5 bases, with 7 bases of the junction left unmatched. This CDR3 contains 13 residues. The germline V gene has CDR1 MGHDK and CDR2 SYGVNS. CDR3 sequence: CASTRQGYHEQYF. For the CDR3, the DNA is TGTGCCAGCACACGACAGGGGTACCACGAGCAGTACTTC.

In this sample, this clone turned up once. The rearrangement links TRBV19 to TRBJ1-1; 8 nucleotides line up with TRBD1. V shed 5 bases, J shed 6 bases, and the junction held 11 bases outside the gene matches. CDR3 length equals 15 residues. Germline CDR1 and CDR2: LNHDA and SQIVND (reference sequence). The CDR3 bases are TGTGCCAGTAGTGGTATCCGACAGGGGTGGCCTGAAGCTTTCTTT. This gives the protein CASSGIRQGWPEAFF.

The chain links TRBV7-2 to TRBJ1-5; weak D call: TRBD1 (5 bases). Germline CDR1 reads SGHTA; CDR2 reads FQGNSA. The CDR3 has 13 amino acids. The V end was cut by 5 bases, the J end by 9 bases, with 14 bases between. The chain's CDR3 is CASSAGPPMPQHF. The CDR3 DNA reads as TGTGCCAGCAGCGCGGGACCGCCGATGCCCCAGCATTTT. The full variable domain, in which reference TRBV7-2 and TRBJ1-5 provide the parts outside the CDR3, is GAGVSQSPSNKVTEKGKDVELRCDPISGHTALYWYRQSLGQGLEFLIYFQGNSAPDKSGLPSDRFSAERTGGSVSTLTIQRTQQEDSAVYLCASSAGPPMPQHFGDGTRLSIL.

The CDR3 nucleotides read TGTGCCAGCAGCTTGCGGGACAGGGGGCCGCATACGCAGTATTTT. It specifies CASSLRDRGPHTQYF. This chain uses TRBV5-6 with TRBJ2-3, with 12 bases fitting TRBD1. Germline-derived CDR1 and CDR2 are SGHDT and YYEEEE. With V trimmed by 1 base and J by 7 bases, 4 bases remained unmatched. There are 15 residues in the CDR3.

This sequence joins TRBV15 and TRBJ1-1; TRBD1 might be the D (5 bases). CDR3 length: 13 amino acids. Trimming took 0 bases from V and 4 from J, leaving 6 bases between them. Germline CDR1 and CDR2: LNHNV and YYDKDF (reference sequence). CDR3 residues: CATSRDQGTEAFF. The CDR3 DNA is TGTGCCACCAGCAGAGATCAGGGCACTGAAGCTTTCTTT.

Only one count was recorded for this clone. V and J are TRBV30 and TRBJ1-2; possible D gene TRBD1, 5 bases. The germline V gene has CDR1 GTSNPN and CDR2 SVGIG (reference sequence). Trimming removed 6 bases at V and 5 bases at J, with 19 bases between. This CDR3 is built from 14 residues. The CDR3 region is CACTQPGRVYGYTF. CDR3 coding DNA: TGTGCCTGTACCCAGCCAGGGCGTGTATATGGCTACACCTTC.

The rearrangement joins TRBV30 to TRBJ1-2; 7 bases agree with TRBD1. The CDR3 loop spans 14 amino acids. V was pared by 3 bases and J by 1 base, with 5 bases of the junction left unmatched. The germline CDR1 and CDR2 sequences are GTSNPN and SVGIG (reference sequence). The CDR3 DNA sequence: TGTGCCTGGAGCCGGGACAGTAGTAACTATGGCTACACCTTC. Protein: CAWSRDSSNYGYTF.

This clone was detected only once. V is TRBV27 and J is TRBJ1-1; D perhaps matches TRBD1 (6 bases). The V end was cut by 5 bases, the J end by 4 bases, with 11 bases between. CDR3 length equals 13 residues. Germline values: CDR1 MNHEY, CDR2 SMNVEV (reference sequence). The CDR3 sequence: CASSIQGGTEAFF. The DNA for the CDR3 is TGTGCCAGCAGTATACAGGGCGGCACTGAAGCTTTCTTT.

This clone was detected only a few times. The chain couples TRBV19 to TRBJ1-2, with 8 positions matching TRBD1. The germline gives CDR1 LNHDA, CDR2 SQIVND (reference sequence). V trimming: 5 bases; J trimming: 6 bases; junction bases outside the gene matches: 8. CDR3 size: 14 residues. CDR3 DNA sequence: TGTGCCAGTAGTTCTTACCAGGGGGCTGATGGCTACACCTTC. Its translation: CASSSYQGADGYTF. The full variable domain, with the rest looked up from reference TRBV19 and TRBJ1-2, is DGGITQSPKYLFRKEGQNVTLSCEQNLNHDAMYWYRQDPGQGLRLIYYSQIVNDFQKGDIAEGYSVSREKKESFPLTVTSAQKNPTAFYLCASSSYQGADGYTFGSGTRLTVV.

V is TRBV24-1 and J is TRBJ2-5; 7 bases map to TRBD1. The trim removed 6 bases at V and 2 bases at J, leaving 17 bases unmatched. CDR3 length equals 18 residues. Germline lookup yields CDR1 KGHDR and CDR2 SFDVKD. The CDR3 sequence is CATSSVLESGTAQETQYF. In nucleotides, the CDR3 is TGTGCCACCAGTAGTGTTTTAGAGTCTGGGACAGCGCAAGAGACCCAGTACTTC.

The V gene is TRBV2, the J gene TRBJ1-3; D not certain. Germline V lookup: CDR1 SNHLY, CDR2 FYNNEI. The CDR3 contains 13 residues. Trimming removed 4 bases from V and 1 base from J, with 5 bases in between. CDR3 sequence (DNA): TGTGCCAGCAGTGGAGGTTCTGGAAACACCATATATTTT. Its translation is CASSGGSGNTIYF. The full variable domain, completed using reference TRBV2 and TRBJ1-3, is EPEVTQTPSHQVTQMGQEVILRCVPISNHLYFYWYRQILGQKVEFLVSFYNNEISEKSEIFDDQFSVERPDGSNFTLKIRSTKLEDSAMYFCASSGGSGNTIYFGEGSWLTVV.

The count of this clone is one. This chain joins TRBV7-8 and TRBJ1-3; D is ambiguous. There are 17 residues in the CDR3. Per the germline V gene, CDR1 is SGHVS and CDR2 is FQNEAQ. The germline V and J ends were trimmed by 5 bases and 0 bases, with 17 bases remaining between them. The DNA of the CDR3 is TGTGCCAGCAGCCCTCTTCCCCCGGGATTCTCTGGAAACACCATATATTTT. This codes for CASSPLPPGFSGNTIYF. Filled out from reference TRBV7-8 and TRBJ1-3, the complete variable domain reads GAGVSQSPRYKVAKRGQDVALRCDPISGHVSLFWYQQALGQGPEFLTYFQNEAQLDKSGLPSDRFFAERPEGSVSTLKIQRTQQEDSAVYLCASSPLPPGFSGNTIYFGEGSWLTVV.

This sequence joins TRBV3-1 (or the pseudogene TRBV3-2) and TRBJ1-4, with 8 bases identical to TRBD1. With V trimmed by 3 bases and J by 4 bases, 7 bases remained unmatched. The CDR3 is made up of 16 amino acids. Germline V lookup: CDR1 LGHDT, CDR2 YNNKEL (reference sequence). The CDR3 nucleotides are TGTGCCAGCAGCCATCCAGGGACAGGCCTTAATGAAAAACTGTTTTTT. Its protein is CASSHPGTGLNEKLFF.

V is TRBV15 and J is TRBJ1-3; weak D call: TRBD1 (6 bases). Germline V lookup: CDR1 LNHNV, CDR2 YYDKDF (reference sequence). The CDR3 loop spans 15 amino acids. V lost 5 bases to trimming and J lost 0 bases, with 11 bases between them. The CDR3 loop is CATSLGGDSGNTIYF. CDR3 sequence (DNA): TGTGCCACCAGCCTGGGGGGCGACTCTGGAAACACCATATATTTT.

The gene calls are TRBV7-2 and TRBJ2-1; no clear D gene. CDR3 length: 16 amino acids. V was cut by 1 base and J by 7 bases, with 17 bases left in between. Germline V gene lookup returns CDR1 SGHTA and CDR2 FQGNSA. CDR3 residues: CASSLVGWAPPNEQFF. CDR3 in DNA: TGTGCCAGCAGCTTAGTGGGGTGGGCCCCGCCTAATGAGCAGTTCTTC.

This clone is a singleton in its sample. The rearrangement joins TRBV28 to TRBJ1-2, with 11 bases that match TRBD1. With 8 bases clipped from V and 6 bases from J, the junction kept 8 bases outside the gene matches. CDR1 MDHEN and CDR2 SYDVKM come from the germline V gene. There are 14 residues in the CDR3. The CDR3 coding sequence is TGTGCCAGCTACGCCGGGACAGGGGGTGATGGCTACACCTTC. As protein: CASYAGTGGDGYTF.

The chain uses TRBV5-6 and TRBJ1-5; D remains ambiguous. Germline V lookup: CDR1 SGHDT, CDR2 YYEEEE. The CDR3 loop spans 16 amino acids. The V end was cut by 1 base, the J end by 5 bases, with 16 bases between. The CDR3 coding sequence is TGTGCCAGCAGCTTGTGGTACGAGGGTTGGGATCAGCCCCAGCATTTT. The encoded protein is CASSLWYEGWDQPQHF.

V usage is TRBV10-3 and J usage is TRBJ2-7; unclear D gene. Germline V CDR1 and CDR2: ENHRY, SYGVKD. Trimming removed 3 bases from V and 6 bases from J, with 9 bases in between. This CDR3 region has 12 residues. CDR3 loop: CAISDVTSEQYF. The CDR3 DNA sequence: TGTGCCATCAGTGACGTGACCTCCGAGCAGTACTTC.